This TCR beta chain was sequenced in a study of early T cells in non-severe SARS-CoV-2 infection. Study-wide context: Unsorted whole-blood RNA was sequenced in bulk, leaving chains unpaired.

Study outcomes and limitations: VDJdb matching favored anti-spike CD8 responses, missing private and CD4 specificities.

The CDR3 sequence is 16 residues long. CDR1 SNHLY and CDR2 FYNNEI come from the germline V gene. J was trimmed by 2 bases and V by 6 bases; bases with no gene match: 4. Individual cDNA molecules received unique molecular identifiers. TCRdb fed the 5' RACE reads into MiXCR, producing one record per CDR3 protein. This sample has 25,000 to 35,000 distinct CDR3 sequences, with around 6% found just once. Remarks on this clonotype: As yet, its antigen is unknown.

The chain carries TRBV2 and TRBJ2-6, with 10 bases fitting TRBD1. Source material: whole blood. This TCR was recovered from an adult who was a healthcare worker with PCR-confirmed SARS-CoV-2 infection or an uninfected control (not recorded which). Here the CDR3 DNA reads TGTGCCAGCAGCCAGGACAGGGGGGCTGGGGCCAACGTCCTGACTTTC. This codes for CASSQDRGAGANVLTF.